The TCR beta chain under discussion was sequenced for a study of cytomegalovirus exposure and HLA in healthy donors. Study background: An earlier analysis identified under 130 million unique TCR beta sequences in approximately 190 million T cells.

CDR1 and CDR2 from the germline V gene are SGHTA and FQGNSA. The V end was cut by 1 base, the J end by 8 bases, with 8 bases between. The CDR3 length is 12 residues. Primers: 60 Vbeta forward and 13 Jbeta reverse. Source study methods: Roughly 81 million unique TCR beta chains, 10 million to 14 million shared, were counted in a later analysis. Profiling relied on immunoSEQ multiplex PCR, and the TCRdb table lists in-frame clones only, not all of them. V and J calls plus clone size are reproduced from that table; the DNA served to infer D and trimming. The data hold around 36,000 clones, with approximately 90% observed a single time.

The sample consisted of PBMCs. The TCR sequence derives from a woman aged 40 to 49 in good health and CMV-seropositive. The chain has TRBV7-2 and TRBJ1-2; D ambiguous. The CDR3: CASSLVREGYTF. In nucleotides, the CDR3 is TGTGCCAGCAGCTTAGTGAGGGAAGGCTACACCTTC.